Below, one T cell receptor beta chain is given with its context. No antigen is known for it. Extraction yielded at least 5 micrograms of total RNA per sample. The data derive from a study of blood T cells in healthy people across ages. Study conclusions and caveats: Conclusively comparing naive with antigen-experienced cells was impossible with unsorted PBMCs.

The length of the CDR3 is 16 residues. Trimming took 2 bases from V and 12 from J; bases not matched to a gene: 11. Germline V gene sequence: CDR1 MNHEY, CDR2 SMNVEV (reference sequence). A sample-barcoded 5' primer and a J-beta primer mix were used in a second PCR of about 7 to 11 cycles. A single record per CDR3 protein comes from TCRdb applying MiXCR to the 5' RACE reads. Counted here are about 1,400,000 distinct CDR3 sequences, approximately 59% occurring once; the ten biggest clones make up 6.5% to 8.5%. The chain uses TRBV27 and TRBJ1-5, with 12 bases lining up with TRBD1. The sample was blood. The sequence was collected from a man between 18 and 29 years old in good health. CDR3 amino acids: CASSLGTGGPYGNQHF. The CDR3 DNA reads TGTGCCAGCAGTTTAGGGACAGGGGGCCCCTATGGAAACCAGCATTTT.